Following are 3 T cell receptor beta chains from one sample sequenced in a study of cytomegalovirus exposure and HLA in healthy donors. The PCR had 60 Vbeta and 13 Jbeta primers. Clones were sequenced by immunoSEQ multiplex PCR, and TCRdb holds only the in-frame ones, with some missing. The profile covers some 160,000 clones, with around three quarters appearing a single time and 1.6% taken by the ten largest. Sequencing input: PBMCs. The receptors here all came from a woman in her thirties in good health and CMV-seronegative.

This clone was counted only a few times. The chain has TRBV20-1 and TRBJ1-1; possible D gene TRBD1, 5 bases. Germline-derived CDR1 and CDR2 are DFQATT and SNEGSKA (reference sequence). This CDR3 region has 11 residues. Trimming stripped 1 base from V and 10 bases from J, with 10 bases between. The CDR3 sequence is CSARGVGGAFF. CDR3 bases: TGCAGTGCTAGAGGGGTGGGGGGAGCTTTCTTT.

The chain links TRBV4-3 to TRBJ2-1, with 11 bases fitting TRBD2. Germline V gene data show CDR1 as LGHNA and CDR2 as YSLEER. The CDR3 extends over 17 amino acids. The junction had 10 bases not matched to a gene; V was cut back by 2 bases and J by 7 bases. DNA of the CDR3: TGCGCCAGCAGCCAACTGGCTAGCGGGAGGCCATGGAATGAGCAGTTCTTC. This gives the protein CASSQLASGRPWNEQFF.

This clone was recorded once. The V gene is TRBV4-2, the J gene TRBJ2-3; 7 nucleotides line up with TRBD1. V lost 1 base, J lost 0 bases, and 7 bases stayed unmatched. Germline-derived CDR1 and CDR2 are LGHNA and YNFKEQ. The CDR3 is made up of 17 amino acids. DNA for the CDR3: TGTGCCAGCAGCCAAGGATCGGGACAGACTAGCACAGATACGCAGTATTTT. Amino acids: CASSQGSGQTSTDTQYF.